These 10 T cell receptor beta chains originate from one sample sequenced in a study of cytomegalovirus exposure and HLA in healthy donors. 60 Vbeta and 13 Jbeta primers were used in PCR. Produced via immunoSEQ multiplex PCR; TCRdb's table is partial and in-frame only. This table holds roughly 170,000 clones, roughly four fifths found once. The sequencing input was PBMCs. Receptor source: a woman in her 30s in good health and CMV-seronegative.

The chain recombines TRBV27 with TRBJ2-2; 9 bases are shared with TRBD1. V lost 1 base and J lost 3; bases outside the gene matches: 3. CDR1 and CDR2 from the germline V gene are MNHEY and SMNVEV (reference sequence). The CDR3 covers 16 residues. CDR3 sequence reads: CASSLYDRGDTGELFF. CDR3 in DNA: TGTGCCAGCAGTTTATACGACAGGGGGGACACCGGGGAGCTGTTTTTT.

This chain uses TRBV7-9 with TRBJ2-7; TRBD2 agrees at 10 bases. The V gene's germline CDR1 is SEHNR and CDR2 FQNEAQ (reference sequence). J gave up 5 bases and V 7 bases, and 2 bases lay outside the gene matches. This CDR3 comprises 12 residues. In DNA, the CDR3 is TGTGCCAGCACTAGCGGGAGCAACGAGCAGTACTTC. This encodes CASTSGSNEQYF.

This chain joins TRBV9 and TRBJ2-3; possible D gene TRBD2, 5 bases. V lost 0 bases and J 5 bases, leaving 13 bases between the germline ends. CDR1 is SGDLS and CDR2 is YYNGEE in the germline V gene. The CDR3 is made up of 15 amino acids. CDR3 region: CASSVVAERGDTQYF. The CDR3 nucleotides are TGTGCCAGCAGCGTAGTGGCGGAACGGGGAGATACGCAGTATTTT.

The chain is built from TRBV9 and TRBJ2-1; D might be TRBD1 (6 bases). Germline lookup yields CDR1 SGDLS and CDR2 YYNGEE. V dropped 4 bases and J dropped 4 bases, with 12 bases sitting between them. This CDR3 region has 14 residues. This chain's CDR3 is CASSPPGVYNEQFF. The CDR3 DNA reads TGTGCCAGCAGCCCGCCAGGGGTATACAATGAGCAGTTCTTC.

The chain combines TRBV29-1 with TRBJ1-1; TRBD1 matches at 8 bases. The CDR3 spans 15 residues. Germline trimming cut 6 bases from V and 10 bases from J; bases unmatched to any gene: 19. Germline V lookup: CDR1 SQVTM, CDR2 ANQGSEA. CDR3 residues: CSVTRGQGSFGRAFF. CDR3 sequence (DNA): TGCAGCGTCACCCGAGGACAGGGAAGTTTCGGACGAGCTTTCTTT.

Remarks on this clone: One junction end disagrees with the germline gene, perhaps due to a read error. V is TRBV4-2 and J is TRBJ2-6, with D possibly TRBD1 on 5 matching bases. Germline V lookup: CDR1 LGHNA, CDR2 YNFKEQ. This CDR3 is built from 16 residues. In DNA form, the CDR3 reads TGTGCCAGCAGCCAAGAAGATGTCTCTGGGGCCAACGGCCTGACTTTC. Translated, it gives CASSQEDVSGANGLTF.

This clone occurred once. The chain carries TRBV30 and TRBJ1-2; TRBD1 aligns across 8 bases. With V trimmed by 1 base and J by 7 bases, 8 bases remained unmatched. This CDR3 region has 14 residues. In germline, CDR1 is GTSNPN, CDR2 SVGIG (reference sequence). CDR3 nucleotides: TGTGCCTGGAGTGACAGGGGGGGCTTCAGTGGCTACACCTTC. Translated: CAWSDRGGFSGYTF.

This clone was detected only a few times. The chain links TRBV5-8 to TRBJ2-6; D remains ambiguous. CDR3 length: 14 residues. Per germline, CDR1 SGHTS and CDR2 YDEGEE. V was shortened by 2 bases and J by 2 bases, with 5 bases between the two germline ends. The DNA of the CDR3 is TGTGCCAGCAGCTTTCTACCTGGGGCCAACGTCCTGACTTTC. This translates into CASSFLPGANVLTF.

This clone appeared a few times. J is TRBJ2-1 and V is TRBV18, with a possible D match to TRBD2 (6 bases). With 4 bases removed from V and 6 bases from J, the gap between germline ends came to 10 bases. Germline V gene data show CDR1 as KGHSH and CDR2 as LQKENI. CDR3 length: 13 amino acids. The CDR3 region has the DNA TGTGCCAGCTCACGTATGGAGGGCAATGAGCAGTTCTTC. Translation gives CASSRMEGNEQFF.

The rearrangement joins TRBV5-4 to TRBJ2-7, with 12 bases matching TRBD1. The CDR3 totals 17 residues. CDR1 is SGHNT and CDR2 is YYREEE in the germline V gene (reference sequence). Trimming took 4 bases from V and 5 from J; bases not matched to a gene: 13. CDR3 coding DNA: TGTGCCAGCAGCGCACCTTTGGGACAGGGGGCGAGAAACGAGCAGTACTTC. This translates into CASSAPLGQGARNEQYF.